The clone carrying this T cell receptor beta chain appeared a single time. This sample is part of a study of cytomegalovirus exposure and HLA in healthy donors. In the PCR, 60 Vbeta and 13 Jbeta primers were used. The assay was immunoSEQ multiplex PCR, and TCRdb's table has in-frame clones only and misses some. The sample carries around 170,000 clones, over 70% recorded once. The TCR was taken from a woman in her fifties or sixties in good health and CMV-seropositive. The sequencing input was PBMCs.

The CDR3 loop reads CASSQDLTGYEQYF. For the CDR3, the DNA is TGCGCCAGCAGCCAAGATCTGACGGGGTACGAGCAGTACTTC. V gene TRBV4-3 combines with J gene TRBJ2-7; D possibly corresponds to TRBD2 (5 bases). The CDR3 sequence is 14 residues long. With 0 bases removed from V and 4 bases from J, the gap between germline ends came to 10 bases. Looked up from germline, CDR1 is LGHNA and CDR2 is YSLEER.